A single sample is the source of the 13 T cell receptor beta chains below, sequenced in a study of blood T cell repertoires in COVID-19. The assay was immunoSEQ multiplex PCR, and TCRdb's table has in-frame clones only and misses some. The repertoire consists of around 220,000 clones, with approximately 81% occurring once and the leading ten covering about 9.4%. Sequencing was done on a sample of peripheral blood. These receptors came from a woman at least 80 years old with acute or convalescent COVID-19.

This chain links TRBV19 with TRBJ1-2; 8 positions match TRBD1. Germline V CDR1 and CDR2: LNHDA, SQIVND (reference sequence). Unmatched junction bases numbered 4, after V lost 3 bases and J lost 1 base. The CDR3 has 15 residues. The CDR3 DNA sequence: TGTGCCAGTAGTATCACAGGGGGTTTTAACTATGGCTACACCTTC. Protein: CASSITGGFNYGYTF.

The chain links TRBV18 to TRBJ2-7; TRBD1 aligns across 7 bases. V trimming: 4 bases; J trimming: 5 bases; junction bases outside the gene matches: 5. The germline V gene encodes CDR1 KGHSH and CDR2 LQKENI. The CDR3 extends over 13 amino acids. CDR3 in amino acids: CASSQGARDEQYF. CDR3 nucleotides: TGTGCCAGCTCACAGGGGGCTAGGGACGAGCAGTACTTC.

The count of this clone is one. Here the CDR3 DNA reads TGTGCCAGCAGGCGCACCGGGACAGGGAATGAAAAACTGTTTTTT. The encoded protein is CASRRTGTGNEKLFF. The chain couples TRBV5-4 to TRBJ1-4; 9 bases are shared with TRBD1. V lost 5 bases to trimming and J lost 5 bases; unmatched junction nucleotides: 7. Germline assignment: CDR1 SGHNT and CDR2 YYREEE (reference sequence). This CDR3 contains 15 residues. Drawing the rest from reference TRBV5-4 and TRBJ1-4, the complete variable domain is ETGVTQSPTHLIKTRGQQVTLRCSSQSGHNTVSWYQQALGQGPQFIFQYYREEENGRGNFPPRFSGLQFPNYSSELNVNALELDDSALYLCASRRTGTGNEKLFFGSGTQLSVL.

The rearrangement joins TRBV6-1 to TRBJ2-1, with 7 bases identical to TRBD2. Germline V CDR1 and CDR2: MNHNS, SASEGT. J gave up 3 bases and V 10 bases, and 9 bases lay outside the gene matches. CDR3 length: 14 amino acids. The DNA of the CDR3 is TGTGCCACTCAGCGGGGAAGCTTCTACAATGAGCAGTTCTTC. Translated: CATQRGSFYNEQFF.

The J gene is TRBJ1-5, the V gene TRBV10-2; D gene unclear. CDR1 WSHSY and CDR2 SAAADI come from the germline V gene. There are 16 residues in the CDR3. Trimming took 0 bases from V and 0 from J, leaving 9 bases between them. The CDR3 sequence is CASSESAGNSNQPQHF. In DNA form, the CDR3 reads TGCGCCAGCAGTGAGTCGGCAGGAAATAGCAATCAGCCCCAGCATTTT.

The chain recombines TRBV19 with TRBJ2-7; no firm D call. V dropped 5 bases and J dropped 0 bases, with 14 bases sitting between them. This CDR3 is 15 amino acids long. Germline loops: CDR1 LNHDA, CDR2 SQIVND (reference sequence). The CDR3 here is CASSYNSQTSYEQYF. In DNA form, the CDR3 reads TGTGCCAGTAGTTACAACAGTCAAACCTCCTACGAGCAGTACTTC. Filled out from reference TRBV19 and TRBJ2-7, the complete variable domain reads DGGITQSPKYLFRKEGQNVTLSCEQNLNHDAMYWYRQDPGQGLRLIYYSQIVNDFQKGDIAEGYSVSREKKESFPLTVTSAQKNPTAFYLCASSYNSQTSYEQYFGPGTRLTVT.

This sequence joins TRBV30 and TRBJ1-5, with TRBD1 as a possible D gene (5 bases). Germline CDR1 GTSNPN, CDR2 SVGIG (reference sequence). V lost 4 bases and J lost 7, with 14 bases in between. The CDR3 totals 13 residues. The CDR3 nucleotides read TGTGCCTGGACCGGGACTGCCGGACAGCCCCAGCATTTT. It codes for CAWTGTAGQPQHF.

This chain links TRBV29-1 with TRBJ1-1; TRBD1 matches at 10 bases. J was trimmed by 11 bases and V by 5 bases; bases with no gene match: 8. Germline-derived CDR1 and CDR2 are SQVTM and ANQGSEA. This CDR3 is built from 12 residues. This CDR3 reads CSVRETGGPAFF. In nucleotides, the CDR3 is TGCAGCGTTCGGGAGACAGGGGGCCCGGCTTTCTTT.

The gene calls are TRBV24-1 and TRBJ1-2, with D unresolved. Trimming took off 3 bases at V and 5 bases at J, with 6 bases between the two ends. The CDR3 covers 12 residues. Germline CDR1 is KGHDR and CDR2 is SFDVKD. In DNA, the CDR3 is TGTGCCACCAGTGATGGAGGATATGGCTACACCTTC. This translates into CATSDGGYGYTF.

The genes are TRBV4-3 and TRBJ1-5; D not resolved. Germline assignment: CDR1 LGHNA and CDR2 YSLEER. Trimming took 2 bases from V and 6 from J, leaving 14 bases between them. The CDR3 loop spans 15 amino acids. CDR3 protein: CASSQSSYGAQPQHF. CDR3 in DNA: TGCGCCAGCAGCCAAAGTAGCTACGGTGCTCAGCCCCAGCATTTT.

The chain is built from TRBV7-3 and TRBJ1-1; 7 nucleotides align to TRBD1. The germline gives CDR1 SGHTA, CDR2 FQGTGA. The length of the CDR3 is 14 residues. J lost 1 base, V lost 5 bases, and 4 bases had no gene match. CDR3 sequence reads: CASSASGGNTEAFF. DNA for the CDR3: TGTGCCAGCAGCGCCTCAGGGGGGAACACTGAAGCTTTCTTT.

This clone was seen once. V gene TRBV11-2 combines with J gene TRBJ2-7; TRBD2 agrees at 14 bases. With V trimmed by 5 bases and J by 3 bases, 6 bases remained unmatched. From germline, CDR1 is SGHAT and CDR2 FQNNGV. This CDR3 is built from 16 residues. CDR3 region: CASSGGLAGAGYEQYF. The CDR3 bases are TGTGCCAGCAGCGGGGGACTAGCGGGAGCCGGCTACGAGCAGTACTTC.

The rearrangement joins TRBV25-1 to TRBJ2-1; 7 bases line up with TRBD2. The CDR3 has 14 amino acids. CDR1 is MGHDK and CDR2 is SYGVNS in the germline V gene. Germline trimming cut 4 bases from V and 4 bases from J; bases unmatched to any gene: 4. The CDR3 spells CASSGLAEYNEQFF. The CDR3 coding sequence is TGTGCCAGCAGTGGTCTAGCGGAATACAATGAGCAGTTCTTC.